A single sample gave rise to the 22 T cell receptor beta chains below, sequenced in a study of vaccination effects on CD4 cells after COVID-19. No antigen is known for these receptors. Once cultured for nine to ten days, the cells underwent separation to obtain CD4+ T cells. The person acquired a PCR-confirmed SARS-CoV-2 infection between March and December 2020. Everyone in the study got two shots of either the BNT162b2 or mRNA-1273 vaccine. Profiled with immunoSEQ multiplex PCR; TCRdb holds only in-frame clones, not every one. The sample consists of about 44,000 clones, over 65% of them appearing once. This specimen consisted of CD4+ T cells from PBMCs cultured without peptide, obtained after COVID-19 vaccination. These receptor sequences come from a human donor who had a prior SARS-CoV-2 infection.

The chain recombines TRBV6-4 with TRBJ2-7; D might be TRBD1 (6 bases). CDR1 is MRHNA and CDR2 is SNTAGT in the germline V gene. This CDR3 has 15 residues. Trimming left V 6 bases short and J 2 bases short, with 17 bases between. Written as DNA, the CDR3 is TGTGCCAGCAGCGAATCAACAGGGTCGCCCTACGAGCAGTACTTC. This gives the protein CASSESTGSPYEQYF.

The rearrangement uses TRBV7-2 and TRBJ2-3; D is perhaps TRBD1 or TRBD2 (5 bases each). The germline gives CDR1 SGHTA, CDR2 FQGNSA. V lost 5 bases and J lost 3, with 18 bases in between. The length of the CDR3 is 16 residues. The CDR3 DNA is TGTGCCAGCAGCCCTCCGGGACCCATAAGGACAGATACGCAGTATTTT. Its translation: CASSPPGPIRTDTQYF.

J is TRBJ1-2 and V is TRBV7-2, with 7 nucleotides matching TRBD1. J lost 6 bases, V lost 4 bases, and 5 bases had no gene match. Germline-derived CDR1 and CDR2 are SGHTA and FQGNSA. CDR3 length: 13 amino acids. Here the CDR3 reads CASSSDRKDGYTF. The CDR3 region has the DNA TGTGCCAGCAGCTCGGACAGGAAGGATGGCTACACCTTC.

CDR3 sequence (DNA): TGTGCTAGTGGTCCAGGACTAGCGGGCCGCTACGAGCAGTACTTC. Amino acid sequence: CASGPGLAGRYEQYF. The gene calls are TRBV12-5 and TRBJ2-7, with 11 positions matching TRBD2. Trimming at V came to 5 bases and at J to 3 bases, leaving 6 bases not matched to a gene. The V gene's germline CDR1 is LGHNT and CDR2 FRNRAP. The CDR3 covers 15 residues. Full variable domain (remainder filled in from reference TRBV12-5 and TRBJ2-7): DARVTQTPRHKVTEMGQEVTMRCQPILGHNTVFWYRQTMMQGLELLAYFRNRAPLDDSGMPKDRFSAEMPDATLATLKIQPSEPRDSAVYFCASGPGLAGRYEQYFGPGTRLTVT.

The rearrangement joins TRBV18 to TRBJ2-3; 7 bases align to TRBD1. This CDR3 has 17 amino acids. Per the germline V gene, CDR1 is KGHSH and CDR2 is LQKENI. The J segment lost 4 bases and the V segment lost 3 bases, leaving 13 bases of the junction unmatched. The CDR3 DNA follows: TGTGCCAGCTCACCTTCCCCTTGGAGTAGGGGGCCAGATACGCAGTATTTT. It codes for CASSPSPWSRGPDTQYF.

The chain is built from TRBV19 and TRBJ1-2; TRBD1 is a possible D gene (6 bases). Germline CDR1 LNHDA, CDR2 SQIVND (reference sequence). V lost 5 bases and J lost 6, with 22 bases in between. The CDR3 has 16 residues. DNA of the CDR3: TGTGCCAGTAGTGCCTACCGGGACAAGGGCTTGCATGGCTACACCTTC. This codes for CASSAYRDKGLHGYTF.

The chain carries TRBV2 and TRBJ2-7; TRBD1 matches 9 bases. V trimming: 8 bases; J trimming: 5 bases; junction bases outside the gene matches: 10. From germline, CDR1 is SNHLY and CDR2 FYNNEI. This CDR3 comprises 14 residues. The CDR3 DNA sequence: TGTGCCAGCCAGACAGGGGGAGGTTTCGACGAGCAGTACTTC. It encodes CASQTGGGFDEQYF.

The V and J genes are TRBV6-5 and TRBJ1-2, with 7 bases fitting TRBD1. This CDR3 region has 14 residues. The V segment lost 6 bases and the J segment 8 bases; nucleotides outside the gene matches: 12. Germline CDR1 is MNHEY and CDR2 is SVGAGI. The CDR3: CASSPQGGAGGYTF. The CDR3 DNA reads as TGTGCCAGCAGCCCCCAGGGGGGGGCGGGGGGCTACACCTTC.

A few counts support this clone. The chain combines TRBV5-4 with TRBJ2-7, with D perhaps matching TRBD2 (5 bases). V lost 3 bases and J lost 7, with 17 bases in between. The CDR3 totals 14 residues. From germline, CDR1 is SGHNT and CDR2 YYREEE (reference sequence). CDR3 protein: CASSSLATPREQYF. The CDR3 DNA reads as TGTGCCAGCAGCTCGCTAGCTACTCCCAGGGAGCAGTACTTC. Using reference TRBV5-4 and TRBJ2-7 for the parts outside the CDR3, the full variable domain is ETGVTQSPTHLIKTRGQQVTLRCSSQSGHNTVSWYQQALGQGPQFIFQYYREEENGRGNFPPRFSGLQFPNYSSELNVNALELDDSALYLCASSSLATPREQYFGPGTRLTVT.

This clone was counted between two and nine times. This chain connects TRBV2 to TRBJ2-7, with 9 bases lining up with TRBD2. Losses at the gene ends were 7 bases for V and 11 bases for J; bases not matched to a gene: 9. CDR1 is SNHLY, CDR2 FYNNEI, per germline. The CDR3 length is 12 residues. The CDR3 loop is CASTAGGPAEYF. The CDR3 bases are TGTGCCAGCACGGCGGGGGGGCCGGCAGAGTACTTC.

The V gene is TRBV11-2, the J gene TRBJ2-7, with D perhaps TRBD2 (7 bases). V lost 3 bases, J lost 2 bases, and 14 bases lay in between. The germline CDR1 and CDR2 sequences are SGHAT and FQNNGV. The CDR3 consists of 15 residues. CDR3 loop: CASSFIGGPTYEQYF. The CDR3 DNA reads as TGTGCCAGCAGCTTTATCGGGGGGCCAACCTACGAGCAGTACTTC.

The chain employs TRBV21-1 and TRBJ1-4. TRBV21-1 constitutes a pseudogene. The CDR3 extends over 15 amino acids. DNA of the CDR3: TGTGCCAGCAGCAAAGATAAGGTCTTGAATGAAAAACTGTTTTTT. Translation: CASSKDKVLNEKLFF.

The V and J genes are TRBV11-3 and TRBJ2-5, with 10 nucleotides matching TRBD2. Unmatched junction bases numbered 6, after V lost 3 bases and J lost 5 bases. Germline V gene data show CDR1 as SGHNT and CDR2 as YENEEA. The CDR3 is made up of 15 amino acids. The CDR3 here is CASSFSLAGDETQYF. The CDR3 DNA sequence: TGTGCCAGCAGCTTCTCTCTAGCGGGAGATGAGACCCAGTACTTC.

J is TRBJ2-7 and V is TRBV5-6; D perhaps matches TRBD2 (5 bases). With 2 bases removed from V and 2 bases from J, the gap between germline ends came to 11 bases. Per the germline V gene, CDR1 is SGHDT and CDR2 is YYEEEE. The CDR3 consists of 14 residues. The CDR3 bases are TGTGCCAGCAGCTTAGCGGCCGGAACCTACGAGCAGTACTTC. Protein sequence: CASSLAAGTYEQYF.

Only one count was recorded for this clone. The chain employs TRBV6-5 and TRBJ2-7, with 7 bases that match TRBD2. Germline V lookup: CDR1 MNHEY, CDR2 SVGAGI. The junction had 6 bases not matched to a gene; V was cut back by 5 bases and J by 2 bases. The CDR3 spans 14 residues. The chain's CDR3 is CASSRRLAPYEQYF. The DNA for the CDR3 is TGTGCCAGCAGTAGACGACTAGCCCCCTACGAGCAGTACTTC.

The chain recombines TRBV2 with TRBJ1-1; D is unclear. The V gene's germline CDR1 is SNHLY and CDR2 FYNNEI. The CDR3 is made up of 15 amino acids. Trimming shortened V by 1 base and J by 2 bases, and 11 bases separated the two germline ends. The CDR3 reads CASSEGLGINTEAFF. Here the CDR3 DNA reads TGTGCCAGCAGTGAAGGACTGGGAATTAACACTGAAGCTTTCTTT.

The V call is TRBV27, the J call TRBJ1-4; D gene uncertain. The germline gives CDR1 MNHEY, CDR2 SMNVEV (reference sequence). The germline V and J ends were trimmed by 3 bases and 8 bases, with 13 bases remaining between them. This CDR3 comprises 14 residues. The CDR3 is CASSFSALGEKLFF. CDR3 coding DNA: TGTGCCAGCAGTTTCTCGGCGCTCGGGGAAAAACTGTTTTTT.

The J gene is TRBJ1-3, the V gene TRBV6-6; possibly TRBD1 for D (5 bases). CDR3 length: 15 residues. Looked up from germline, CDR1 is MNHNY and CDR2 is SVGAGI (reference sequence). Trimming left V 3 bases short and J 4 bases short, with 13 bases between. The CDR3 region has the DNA TGTGCCAGCAGTTATTGGGGACCGGTGGGAAACACCATATATTTT. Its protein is CASSYWGPVGNTIYF.

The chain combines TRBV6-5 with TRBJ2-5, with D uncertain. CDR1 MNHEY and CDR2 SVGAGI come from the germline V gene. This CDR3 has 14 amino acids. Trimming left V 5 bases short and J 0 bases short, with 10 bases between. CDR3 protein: CASSPFRYQETQYF. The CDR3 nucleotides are TGTGCCAGCAGTCCCTTTAGATACCAAGAGACCCAGTACTTC.

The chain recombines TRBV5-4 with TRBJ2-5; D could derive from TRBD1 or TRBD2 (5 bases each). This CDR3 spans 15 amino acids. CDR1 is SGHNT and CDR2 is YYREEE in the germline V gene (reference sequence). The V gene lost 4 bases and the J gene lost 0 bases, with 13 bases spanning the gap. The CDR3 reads CASSRAWDHQETQYF. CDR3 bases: TGTGCCAGCAGCCGTGCGTGGGACCACCAAGAGACCCAGTACTTC.

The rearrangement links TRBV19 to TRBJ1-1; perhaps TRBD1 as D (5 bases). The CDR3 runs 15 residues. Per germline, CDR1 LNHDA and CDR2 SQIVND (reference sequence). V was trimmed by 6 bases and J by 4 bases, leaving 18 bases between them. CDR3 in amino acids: CASRDSVGAFTEAFF. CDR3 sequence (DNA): TGTGCCAGTAGGGATTCGGTTGGGGCATTCACTGAAGCTTTCTTT.

CDR3 in amino acids: CSVLTSVGYEQYF. The CDR3 bases are TGCAGCGTTTTGACTAGCGTAGGCTACGAGCAGTACTTC. V and J are TRBV29-1 and TRBJ2-7; the match to TRBD2 covers 8 bases. With 5 bases clipped from V and 3 bases from J, the junction kept 6 bases outside the gene matches. The CDR3 is made up of 13 amino acids. CDR1 and CDR2 (germline): SQVTM, ANQGSEA.